This passage covers 7 T cell receptor beta chains from one sample sequenced in a study of radiation and T cells in renal cell carcinoma. Profiling relied on immunoSEQ multiplex PCR, and the TCRdb table lists in-frame clones only, not all of them. Counted here are tens of thousands of clones, 80% occurring once; the ten biggest clones make up 35% to 45%. The time point denotes: baseline pretreatment blood. The sample's treatment: 15 Gy SBRT to primary tumor, nephrectomy 4 weeks later. The starting material was blood, obtained from a patient whose treatment included radiotherapy and nephrectomy. The receptors were sampled from a man aged 55 to 69 with renal cell carcinoma.

The rearrangement uses TRBV15 and TRBJ2-1; the D gene is possibly TRBD2 (6 bases). Trimming took off 3 bases at V and 1 base at J, with 13 bases between the two ends. This CDR3 spans 16 amino acids. Germline V gene data show CDR1 as LNHNV and CDR2 as YYDKDF (reference sequence). The CDR3 nucleotides read TGTGCCACCAGCAGTCGTATTAGCGGATCCTACAATGAGCAGTTCTTC. Its protein product is CATSSRISGSYNEQFF.

This chain uses TRBV6-1 with TRBJ2-3; 11 positions match TRBD2. J was trimmed by 6 bases and V by 8 bases; bases with no gene match: 4. The CDR3 extends over 13 amino acids. Germline V gene data show CDR1 as MNHNS and CDR2 as SASEGT. DNA of the CDR3: TGTGCCAGCTTAGGACTAGCGGGCGATACGCAGTATTTT. Protein sequence: CASLGLAGDTQYF.

This clone was observed a single time. J is TRBJ2-1 and V is TRBV13, with D tentatively TRBD2 (6 bases). Germline CDR1 is PRHDT and CDR2 is FYEKMQ (reference sequence). CDR3 length: 15 amino acids. Trimming removed 2 bases from V and 4 bases from J, with 12 bases in between. This CDR3 reads CASSLKVAVYNEQFF. As DNA, the CDR3 is TGTGCCAGCAGCTTAAAGGTAGCGGTTTACAATGAGCAGTTCTTC.

V and J are TRBV18 and TRBJ2-3; 7 bases are a match to TRBD2. V lost 2 bases and J lost 0; bases outside the gene matches: 2. Germline V lookup: CDR1 KGHSH, CDR2 LQKENI. This CDR3 is built from 15 residues. This CDR3 is CASSPRRESTDTQYF. The CDR3 nucleotides read TGTGCCAGCTCACCAAGGCGGGAGAGCACAGATACGCAGTATTTT. Full variable domain (rest looked up from reference TRBV18 and TRBJ2-3): NAGVMQNPRHLVRRRGQEARLRCSPMKGHSHVYWYRQLPEEGLKFMVYLQKENIIDESGMPKERFSAEFPKEGPSILRIQQVVRGDSAAYFCASSPRRESTDTQYFGPGTRLTVL.

The rearrangement links TRBV7-9 to TRBJ1-2; weak D call: TRBD1 (6 bases). The V end lost 1 base, the J end lost 3 bases, and 15 bases lay between the germline ends. The V gene's germline CDR1 is SEHNR and CDR2 FQNEAQ (reference sequence). This CDR3 is built from 16 residues. The CDR3 region has the DNA TGTGCCAGCAGCTTAGGGGGGGCCAGTATCCACTATGGCTACACCTTC. This codes for CASSLGGASIHYGYTF.

Concerning this clone itself: The junction differs from germline at one of its ends, possibly a read error. The V and J genes are TRBV30 and TRBJ2-7; either TRBD1 or TRBD2 may supply D (6 bases each). CDR1 and CDR2 (germline): GTSNPN, SVGIG (reference sequence). The CDR3 length is 13 residues. This CDR3 reads CAWSVQEGGRTHF. The CDR3 DNA sequence: TGTGCCTGGAGTGTACAAGAGGGGGGTCGAACCCACTTC.

The chain is built from TRBV18 and TRBJ2-7; the D gene is possibly TRBD1 (6 bases). Deletions cut 2 bases from V and 4 bases from J, with 9 bases between. The germline CDR1 and CDR2 sequences are KGHSH and LQKENI. The CDR3 has 13 amino acids. The CDR3 loop reads CASSPTGNYEQYF. In DNA, the CDR3 is TGTGCCAGCTCACCAACAGGGAATTACGAGCAGTACTTC. Filled out from reference TRBV18 and TRBJ2-7, the complete variable domain reads NAGVMQNPRHLVRRRGQEARLRCSPMKGHSHVYWYRQLPEEGLKFMVYLQKENIIDESGMPKERFSAEFPKEGPSILRIQQVVRGDSAAYFCASSPTGNYEQYFGPGTRLTVT.